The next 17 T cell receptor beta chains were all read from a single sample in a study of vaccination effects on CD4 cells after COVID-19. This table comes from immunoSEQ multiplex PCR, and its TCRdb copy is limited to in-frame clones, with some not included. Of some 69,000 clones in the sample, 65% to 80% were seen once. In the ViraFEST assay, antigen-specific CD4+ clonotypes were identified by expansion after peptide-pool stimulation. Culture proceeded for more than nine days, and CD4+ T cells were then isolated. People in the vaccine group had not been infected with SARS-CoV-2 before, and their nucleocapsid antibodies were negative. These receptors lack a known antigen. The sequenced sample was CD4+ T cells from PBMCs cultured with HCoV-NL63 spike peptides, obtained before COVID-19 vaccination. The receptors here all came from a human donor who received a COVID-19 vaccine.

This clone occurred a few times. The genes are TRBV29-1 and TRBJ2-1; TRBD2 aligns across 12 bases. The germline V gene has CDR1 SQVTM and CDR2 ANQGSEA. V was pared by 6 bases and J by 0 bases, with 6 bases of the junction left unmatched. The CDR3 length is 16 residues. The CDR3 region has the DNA TGCAGCGTGACTAGCGGGGGCTACAACTCCTACAATGAGCAGTTCTTC. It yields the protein CSVTSGGYNSYNEQFF.

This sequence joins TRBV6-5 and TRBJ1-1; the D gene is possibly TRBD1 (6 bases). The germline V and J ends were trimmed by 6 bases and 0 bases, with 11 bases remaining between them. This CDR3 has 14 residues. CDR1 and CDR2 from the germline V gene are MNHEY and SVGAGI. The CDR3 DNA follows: TGTGCCAGCAGGGACAGAAGGATGAACACTGAAGCTTTCTTT. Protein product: CASRDRRMNTEAFF.

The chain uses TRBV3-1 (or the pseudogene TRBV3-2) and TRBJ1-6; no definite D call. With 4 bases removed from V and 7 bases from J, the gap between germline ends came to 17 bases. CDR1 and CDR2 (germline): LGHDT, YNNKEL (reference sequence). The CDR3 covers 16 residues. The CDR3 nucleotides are TGTGCCAGCAGCCCCCTGGGAGGCTCCGGAAATTCACCCCTCCACTTT. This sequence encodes CASSPLGGSGNSPLHF.

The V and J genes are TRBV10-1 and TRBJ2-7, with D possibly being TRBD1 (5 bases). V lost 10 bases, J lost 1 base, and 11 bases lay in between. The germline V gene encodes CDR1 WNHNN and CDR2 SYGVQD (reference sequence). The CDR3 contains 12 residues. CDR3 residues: CATRDSSYEQYV. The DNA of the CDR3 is TGCGCCACCAGAGACAGTTCCTACGAGCAGTACGTC.

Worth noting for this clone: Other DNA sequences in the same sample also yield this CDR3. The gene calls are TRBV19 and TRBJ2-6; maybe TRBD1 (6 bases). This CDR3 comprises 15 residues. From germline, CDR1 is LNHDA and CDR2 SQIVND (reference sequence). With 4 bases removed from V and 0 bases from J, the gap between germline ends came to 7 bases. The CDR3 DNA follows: TGTGCCAGTAGTAGACAGGTCTCTGGGGCCAACGTCCTGACTTTC. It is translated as CASSRQVSGANVLTF.

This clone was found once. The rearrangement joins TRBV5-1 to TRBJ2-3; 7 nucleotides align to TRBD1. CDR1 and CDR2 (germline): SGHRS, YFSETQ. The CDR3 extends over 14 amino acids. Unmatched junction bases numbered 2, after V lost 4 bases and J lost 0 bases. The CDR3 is CASSPQGSTDTQYF. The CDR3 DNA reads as TGCGCCAGCAGCCCACAGGGGAGCACAGATACGCAGTATTTT. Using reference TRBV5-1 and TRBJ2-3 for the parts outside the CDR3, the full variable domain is KAGVTQTPRYLIKTRGQQVTLSCSPISGHRSVSWYQQTPGQGLQFLFEYFSETQRNKGNFPGRFSGRQFSNSRSEMNVSTLELGDSALYLCASSPQGSTDTQYFGPGTRLTVL.

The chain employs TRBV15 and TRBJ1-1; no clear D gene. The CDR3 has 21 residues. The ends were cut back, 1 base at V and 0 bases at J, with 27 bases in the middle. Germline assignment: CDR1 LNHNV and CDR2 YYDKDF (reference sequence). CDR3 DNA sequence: TGTGCCACCAGCAGAGTTAGGGCCAACAGTCCCTTAGCGGAACTGAACACTGAAGCTTTCTTT. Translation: CATSRVRANSPLAELNTEAFF.

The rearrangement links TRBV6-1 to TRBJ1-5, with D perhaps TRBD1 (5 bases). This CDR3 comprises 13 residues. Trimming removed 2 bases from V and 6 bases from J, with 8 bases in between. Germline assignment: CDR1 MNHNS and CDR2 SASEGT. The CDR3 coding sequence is TGTGCCAGCAGTGAACTGGGGACTCAGCCCCAGCATTTT. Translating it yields CASSELGTQPQHF.

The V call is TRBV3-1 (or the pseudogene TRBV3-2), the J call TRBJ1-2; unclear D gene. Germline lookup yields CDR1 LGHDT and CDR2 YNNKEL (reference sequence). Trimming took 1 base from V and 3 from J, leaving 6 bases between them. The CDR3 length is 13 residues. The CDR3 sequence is CASSQGSYYGYTF. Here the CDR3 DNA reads TGTGCCAGCAGCCAAGGGAGTTACTATGGCTACACCTTC.

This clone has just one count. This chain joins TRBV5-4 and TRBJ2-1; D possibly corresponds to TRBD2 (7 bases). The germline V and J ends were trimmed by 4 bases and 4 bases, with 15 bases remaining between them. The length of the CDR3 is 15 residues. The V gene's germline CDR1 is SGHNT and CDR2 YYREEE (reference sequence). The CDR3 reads CASSPEGGRYNEQFF. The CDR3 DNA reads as TGTGCCAGCAGCCCGGAGGGGGGGCGATACAATGAGCAGTTCTTC. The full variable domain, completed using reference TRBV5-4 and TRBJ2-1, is ETGVTQSPTHLIKTRGQQVTLRCSSQSGHNTVSWYQQALGQGPQFIFQYYREEENGRGNFPPRFSGLQFPNYSSELNVNALELDDSALYLCASSPEGGRYNEQFFGPGTRLTVL.

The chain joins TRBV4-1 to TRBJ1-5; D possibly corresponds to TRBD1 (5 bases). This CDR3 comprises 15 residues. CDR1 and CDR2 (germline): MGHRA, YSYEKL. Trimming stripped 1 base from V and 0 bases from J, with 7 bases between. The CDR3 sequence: CASSQVQASNQPQHF. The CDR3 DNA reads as TGCGCCAGCAGCCAAGTACAGGCTAGCAATCAGCCCCAGCATTTT.

The DNA for the CDR3 is TGTGCCAGCAGCCAACAAACAGGTCAGCTAGCCAAAAACATTCAGTACTTC. Protein: CASSQQTGQLAKNIQYF. The chain links TRBV11-2 to TRBJ2-4; weak D call: TRBD1 (5 bases). V shed 5 bases and J shed 0 bases, with 17 bases lying between them. Germline lookup yields CDR1 SGHAT and CDR2 FQNNGV. This CDR3 region has 17 residues.

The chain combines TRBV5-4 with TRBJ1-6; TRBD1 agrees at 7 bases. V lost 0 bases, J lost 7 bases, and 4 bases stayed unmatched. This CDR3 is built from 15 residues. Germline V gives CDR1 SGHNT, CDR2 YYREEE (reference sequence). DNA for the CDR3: TGTGCCAGCAGCTTGGGGGGGACAGTAAATTCACCCCTCCACTTT. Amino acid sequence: CASSLGGTVNSPLHF.

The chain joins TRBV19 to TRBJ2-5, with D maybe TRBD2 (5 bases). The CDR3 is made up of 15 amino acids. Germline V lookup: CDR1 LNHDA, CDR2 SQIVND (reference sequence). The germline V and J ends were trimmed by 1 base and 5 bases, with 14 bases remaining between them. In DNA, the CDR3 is TGTGCCAGTAGTATAGGTGGGGAGCTTAGGGAGACCCAGTACTTC. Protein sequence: CASSIGGELRETQYF.

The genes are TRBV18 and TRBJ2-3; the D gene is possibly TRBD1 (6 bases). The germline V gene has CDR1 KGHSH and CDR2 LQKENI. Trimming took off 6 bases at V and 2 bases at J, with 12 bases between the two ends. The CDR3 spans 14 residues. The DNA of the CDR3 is TGTGCCAGCTCCGGGACAAACCCCACAGATACGCAGTATTTT. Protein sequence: CASSGTNPTDTQYF.

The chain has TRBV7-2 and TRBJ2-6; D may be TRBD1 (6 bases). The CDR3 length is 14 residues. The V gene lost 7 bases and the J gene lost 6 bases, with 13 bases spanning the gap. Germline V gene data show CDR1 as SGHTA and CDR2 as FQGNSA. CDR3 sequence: CASNNRVEANVLTF. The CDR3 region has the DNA TGTGCCAGCAACAACAGGGTCGAGGCCAACGTCCTGACTTTC.

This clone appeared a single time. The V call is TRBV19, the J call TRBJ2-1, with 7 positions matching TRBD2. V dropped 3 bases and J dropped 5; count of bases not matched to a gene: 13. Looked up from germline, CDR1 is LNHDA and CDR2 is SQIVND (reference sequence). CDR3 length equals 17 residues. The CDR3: CASSIRGGGVRDNEQFF. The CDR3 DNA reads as TGTGCCAGTAGTATTAGGGGCGGGGGAGTTAGGGACAATGAGCAGTTCTTC. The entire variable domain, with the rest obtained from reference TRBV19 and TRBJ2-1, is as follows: DGGITQSPKYLFRKEGQNVTLSCEQNLNHDAMYWYRQDPGQGLRLIYYSQIVNDFQKGDIAEGYSVSREKKESFPLTVTSAQKNPTAFYLCASSIRGGGVRDNEQFFGPGTRLTVL.